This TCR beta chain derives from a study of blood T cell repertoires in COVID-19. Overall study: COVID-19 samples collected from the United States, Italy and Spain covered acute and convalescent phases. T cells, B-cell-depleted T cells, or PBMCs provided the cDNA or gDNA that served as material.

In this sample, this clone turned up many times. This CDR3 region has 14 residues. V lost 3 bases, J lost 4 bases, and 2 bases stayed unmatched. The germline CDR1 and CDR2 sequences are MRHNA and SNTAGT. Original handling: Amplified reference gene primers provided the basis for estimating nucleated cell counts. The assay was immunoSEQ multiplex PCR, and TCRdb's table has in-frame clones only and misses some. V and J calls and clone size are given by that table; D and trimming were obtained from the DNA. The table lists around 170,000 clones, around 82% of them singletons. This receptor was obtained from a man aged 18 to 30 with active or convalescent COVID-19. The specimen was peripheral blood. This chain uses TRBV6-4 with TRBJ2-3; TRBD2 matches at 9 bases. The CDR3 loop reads CASSERGGPDTQYF. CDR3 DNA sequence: TGTGCCAGCAGTGAGCGGGGGGGCCCAGATACGCAGTATTTT.